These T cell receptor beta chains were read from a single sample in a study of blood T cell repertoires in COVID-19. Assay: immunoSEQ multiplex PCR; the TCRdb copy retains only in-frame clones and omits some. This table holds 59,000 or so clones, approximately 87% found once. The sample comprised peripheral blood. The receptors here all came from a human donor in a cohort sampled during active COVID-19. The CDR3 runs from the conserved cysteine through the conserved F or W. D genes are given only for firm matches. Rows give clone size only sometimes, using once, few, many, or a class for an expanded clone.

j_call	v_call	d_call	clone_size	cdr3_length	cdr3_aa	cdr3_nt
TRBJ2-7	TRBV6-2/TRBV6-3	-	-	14	CASSRDSGWYEQYF	TGTGCCAGCAGCCGTGACAGCGGGTGGTACGAGCAGTACTTC
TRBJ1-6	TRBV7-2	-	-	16	CASSFSQGTMNSPLHF	TGTGCCAGCAGCTTCTCCCAGGGGACTATGAATTCACCCCTCCACTTT
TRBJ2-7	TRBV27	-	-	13	CASSLGRAYEQYF	TGTGCCAGCAGTTTGGGCAGGGCCTACGAGCAGTACTTC
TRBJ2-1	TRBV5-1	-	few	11	CASRFRDEQFF	TGCGCCAGCAGGTTCAGGGATGAGCAGTTCTTC
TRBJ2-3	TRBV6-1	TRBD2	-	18	CASSAGRGGPAFTDTQYF	TGTGCCAGCAGTGCCGGGCGGGGGGGGCCCGCCTTCACAGATACGCAGTATTTT
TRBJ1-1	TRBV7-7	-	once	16	CASSLDPDRMNTEAFF	TGTGCCAGCAGCTTAGATCCGGACAGAATGAACACTGAAGCTTTCTTT
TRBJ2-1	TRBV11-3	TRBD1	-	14	CASSLQGAYNEQFF	TGTGCCAGCAGCTTGCAGGGGGCTTACAATGAGCAGTTCTTC
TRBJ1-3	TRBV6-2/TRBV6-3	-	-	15	CASSYSTGSGNTIYF	TGTGCCAGCAGTTACTCGACGGGATCCGGAAACACCATATATTTT
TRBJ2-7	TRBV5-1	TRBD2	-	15	CASSLASGGVSEQYF	TGCGCCAGCAGCTTGGCTTCGGGGGGTGTTTCCGAGCAGTACTTC
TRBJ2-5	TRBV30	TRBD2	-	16	CAWSVLLAGPGETQYF	TGTGCCTGGAGTGTTCTACTAGCGGGGCCAGGAGAGACCCAGTACTTC
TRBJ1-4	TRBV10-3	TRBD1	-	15	CAISGGTGIEEKLFF	TGTGCCATCAGTGGCGGGACAGGGATTGAAGAAAAACTGTTTTTT
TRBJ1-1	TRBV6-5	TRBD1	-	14	CASNNRGLAWKAFF	TGTGCCAGCAATAACAGGGGGCTAGCGTGGAAAGCTTTCTTT
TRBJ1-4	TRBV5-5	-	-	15	CASSPRTDRGEKLFF	TGTGCCAGCAGCCCCCGCACGGACCGGGGAGAAAAACTGTTTTTT
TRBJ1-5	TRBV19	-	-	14	CASKVQASNQPQHF	TGTGCCAGTAAGGTACAGGCCAGCAATCAGCCCCAGCATTTT
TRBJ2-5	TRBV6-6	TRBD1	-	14	CASSDRGLQETQYF	TGTGCCAGCAGCGACAGGGGGCTCCAAGAGACCCAGTACTTC
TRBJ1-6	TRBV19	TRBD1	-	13	CASNQGANSPLHF	TGTGCCAGTAACCAGGGGGCCAATTCACCCCTCCACTTT
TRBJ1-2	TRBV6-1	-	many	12	CASSDNSYGYTF	TGTGCCAGCAGTGATAATTCTTATGGCTACACCTTC
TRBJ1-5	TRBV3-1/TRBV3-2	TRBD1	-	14	CASSLGQGGQPQHF	TGTGCCAGCAGCCTTGGACAGGGTGGTCAGCCCCAGCATTTT
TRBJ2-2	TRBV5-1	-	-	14	CASNPVLDTGELFF	TGCGCCAGCAACCCGGTTCTTGATACCGGGGAGCTGTTTTTT
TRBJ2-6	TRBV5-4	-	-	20	CASSSGVWSRKSSGANVLTF	TGTGCCAGCAGCTCGGGGGTGTGGTCTCGGAAAAGCTCTGGGGCCAACGTCCTGACTTTC
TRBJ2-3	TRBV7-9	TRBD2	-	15	CASRFSGGASDTQYF	TGTGCCAGCAGATTTAGCGGGGGGGCATCAGATACGCAGTATTTT
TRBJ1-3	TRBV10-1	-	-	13	CASSESGGNTIYF	TGCGCCAGCAGTGAGTCCGGTGGAAACACCATATATTTT
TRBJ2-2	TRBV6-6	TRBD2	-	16	CASSKAGGGATGELFF	TGTGCCAGCAGCAAGGCCGGCGGGGGGGCCACCGGGGAGCTGTTTTTT
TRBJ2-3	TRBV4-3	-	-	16	CASSPKSSGNTDTQYF	TGCGCCAGCAGCCCCAAAAGTTCGGGGAACACAGATACGCAGTATTTT
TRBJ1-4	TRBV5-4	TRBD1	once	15	CASSLEGQGREKLFF	TGTGCCAGCAGCTTGGAGGGACAGGGGAGGGAAAAACTGTTTTTT
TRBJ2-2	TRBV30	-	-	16	CAWSVRVAGLGGELFF	TGTGCCTGGAGTGTACGGGTGGCGGGGCTCGGCGGGGAGCTGTTTTTT
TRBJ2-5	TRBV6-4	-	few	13	CASSRGAQETQYF	TGTGCCAGCAGTCGGGGAGCCCAAGAGACCCAGTACTTC
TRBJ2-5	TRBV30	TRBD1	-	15	CAWSEGTGLQETQYF	TGTGCCTGGAGTGAGGGGACAGGGCTCCAAGAGACCCAGTACTTC
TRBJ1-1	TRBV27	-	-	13	CASSLRGFAEAFF	TGTGCCAGCAGTTTACGGGGGTTCGCTGAAGCTTTCTTT
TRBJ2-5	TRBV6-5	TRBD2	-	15	CASSRRGVRGETQYF	TGTGCCAGCAGCCGACGGGGGGTCCGGGGAGAGACCCAGTACTTC
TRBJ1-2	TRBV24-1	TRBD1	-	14	CATSDSQGARGYTF	TGTGCCACCAGTGATTCACAGGGGGCGCGGGGCTACACCTTC
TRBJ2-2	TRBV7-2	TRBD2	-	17	CASSWRLAGSNTGELFF	TGTGCCAGCAGCTGGCGACTAGCGGGGTCGAACACCGGGGAGCTGTTTTTT
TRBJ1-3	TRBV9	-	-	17	CASSATPGGAGGNTIYF	TGTGCCAGCAGCGCCACCCCCGGCGGCGCGGGGGGAAACACCATATATTTT
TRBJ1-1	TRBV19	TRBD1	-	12	CASGDRVTEAFF	TGTGCCAGTGGGGACAGGGTTACTGAAGCTTTCTTT
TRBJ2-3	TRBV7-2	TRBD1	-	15	CASSLQTGQTDTQYF	TGTGCCAGCAGCTTACAGACAGGGCAGACAGATACGCAGTATTTT
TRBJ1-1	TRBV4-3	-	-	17	CASSQGVAGRTYTEAFF	TGCGCCAGCAGCCAAGGTGTCGCGGGGCGGACATACACTGAAGCTTTCTTT
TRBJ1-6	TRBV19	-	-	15	CASSGRGSYNSPLHF	TGTGCCAGCTCTGGGAGGGGGTCCTATAATTCACCCCTCCACTTT
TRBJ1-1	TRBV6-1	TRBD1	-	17	CASSEVKGRLRGTEAFF	TGTGCCAGCAGTGAAGTAAAAGGCAGACTCAGGGGGACTGAAGCTTTCTTT
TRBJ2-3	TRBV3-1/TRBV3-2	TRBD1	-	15	CASSQDRGYGDTQYF	TGTGCCAGCAGCCAAGACAGGGGGTACGGAGATACGCAGTATTTT
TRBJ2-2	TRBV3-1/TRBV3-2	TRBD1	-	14	CASSRTDRAGELFF	TGTGCCAGCAGCCGTACTGACAGGGCCGGGGAGCTGTTTTTT
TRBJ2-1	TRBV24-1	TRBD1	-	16	CATSEAPGTGNNEQFF	TGTGCCACCAGTGAAGCCCCCGGGACAGGGAACAATGAGCAGTTCTTC
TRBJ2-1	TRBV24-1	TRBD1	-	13	CATRPGQYNEQFF	TGTGCCACCCGACCGGGACAGTACAATGAGCAGTTCTTC
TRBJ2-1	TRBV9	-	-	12	CASSSYPGEQFF	TGTGCCAGCAGCAGTTACCCGGGTGAGCAGTTCTTC
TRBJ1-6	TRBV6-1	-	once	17	CASSAGVPRSYNSPLHF	TGTGCCAGCAGTGCCGGAGTCCCACGCTCCTATAATTCACCCCTCCACTTT
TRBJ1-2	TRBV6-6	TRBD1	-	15	CASSYSPQGNYGYTF	TGTGCCAGCAGTTACTCACCACAGGGGAACTATGGCTACACCTTC
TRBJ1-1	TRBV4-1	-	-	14	CASKPRRGGAEAFF	TGCGCCAGCAAACCACGGAGAGGCGGGGCTGAAGCTTTCTTT
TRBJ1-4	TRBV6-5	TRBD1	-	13	CAVEGQGSEKLFF	TGTGCCGTAGAGGGACAGGGGAGCGAAAAACTGTTTTTT
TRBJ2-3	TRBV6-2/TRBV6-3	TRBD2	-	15	CASSAAGGYTDTQYF	TGTGCCAGCAGTGCTGCGGGGGGCTACACAGATACGCAGTATTTT
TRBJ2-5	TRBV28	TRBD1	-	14	CASSLPQGRETQYF	TGTGCCAGCAGTTTACCACAGGGGCGGGAGACCCAGTACTTC
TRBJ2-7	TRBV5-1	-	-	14	CASSLGITGYEQYF	TGCGCCAGCAGCTTGGGGATAACAGGTTACGAGCAGTACTTC
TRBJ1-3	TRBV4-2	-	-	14	CASSGRGRGNTIYF	TGTGCCAGCAGCGGTCGAGGGCGAGGAAACACCATATATTTT
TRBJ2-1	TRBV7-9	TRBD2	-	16	CASSPNLAGGYNEQFF	TGTGCCAGCAGCCCGAACCTAGCGGGGGGGTACAATGAGCAGTTCTTC
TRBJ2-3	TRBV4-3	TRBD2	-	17	CASSQVELAGALNTQYF	TGCGCCAGCAGCCAAGTGGAACTAGCGGGGGCCCTCAATACGCAGTATTTT
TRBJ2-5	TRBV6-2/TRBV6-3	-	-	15	CASSSRGGRGETQYF	TGTGCCAGCAGCTCCCGGGGAGGCCGGGGAGAGACCCAGTACTTC
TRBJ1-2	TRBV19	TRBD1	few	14	CASKIPGQGRGYTF	TGTGCCAGTAAAATACCGGGACAGGGCCGTGGCTACACCTTC
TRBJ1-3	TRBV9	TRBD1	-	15	CASSAVPGQGNTIYF	TGTGCCAGCAGCGCCGTACCGGGACAGGGAAACACCATATATTTT
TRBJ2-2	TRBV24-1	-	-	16	CATSDSDSANTGELFF	TGTGCCACCAGTGACTCGGACAGCGCGAACACCGGGGAGCTGTTTTTT
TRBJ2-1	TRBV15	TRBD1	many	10	CATKDREQFF	TGTGCCACCAAGGACAGGGAGCAGTTCTTC
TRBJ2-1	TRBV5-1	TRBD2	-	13	CASSLVGGGEQFF	TGCGCCAGCAGCTTGGTCGGCGGGGGAGAGCAGTTCTTC